This T cell receptor (beta chain) emerged from a study of blood T cells in healthy people across ages. Trimming took 5 bases from V and 5 from J; bases not matched to a gene: 6. This CDR3 is 12 amino acids long. Looked up from germline, CDR1 is DFQATT and CDR2 is SNEGSKA (reference sequence). This clonotype occurred a few times. A second PCR of about 6 to 12 cycles used a sample-barcoded 5' primer and a J-beta primer mix. TCRdb reprocessed the 5' RACE reads via MiXCR and lists one record per CDR3 protein. The sample includes roughly 500,000 distinct CDR3 sequences, 25% to 30% of them seen just once. Sequenced sample: blood. The sequence came from a woman aged 70-85 years in good health. The chain joins TRBV20-1 to TRBJ2-7, with TRBD1 identical over 7 bases. The CDR3 protein is CSAPGQRDEQYF. CDR3 sequence (DNA): TGCAGTGCTCCGGGACAGAGGGACGAGCAGTACTTC.